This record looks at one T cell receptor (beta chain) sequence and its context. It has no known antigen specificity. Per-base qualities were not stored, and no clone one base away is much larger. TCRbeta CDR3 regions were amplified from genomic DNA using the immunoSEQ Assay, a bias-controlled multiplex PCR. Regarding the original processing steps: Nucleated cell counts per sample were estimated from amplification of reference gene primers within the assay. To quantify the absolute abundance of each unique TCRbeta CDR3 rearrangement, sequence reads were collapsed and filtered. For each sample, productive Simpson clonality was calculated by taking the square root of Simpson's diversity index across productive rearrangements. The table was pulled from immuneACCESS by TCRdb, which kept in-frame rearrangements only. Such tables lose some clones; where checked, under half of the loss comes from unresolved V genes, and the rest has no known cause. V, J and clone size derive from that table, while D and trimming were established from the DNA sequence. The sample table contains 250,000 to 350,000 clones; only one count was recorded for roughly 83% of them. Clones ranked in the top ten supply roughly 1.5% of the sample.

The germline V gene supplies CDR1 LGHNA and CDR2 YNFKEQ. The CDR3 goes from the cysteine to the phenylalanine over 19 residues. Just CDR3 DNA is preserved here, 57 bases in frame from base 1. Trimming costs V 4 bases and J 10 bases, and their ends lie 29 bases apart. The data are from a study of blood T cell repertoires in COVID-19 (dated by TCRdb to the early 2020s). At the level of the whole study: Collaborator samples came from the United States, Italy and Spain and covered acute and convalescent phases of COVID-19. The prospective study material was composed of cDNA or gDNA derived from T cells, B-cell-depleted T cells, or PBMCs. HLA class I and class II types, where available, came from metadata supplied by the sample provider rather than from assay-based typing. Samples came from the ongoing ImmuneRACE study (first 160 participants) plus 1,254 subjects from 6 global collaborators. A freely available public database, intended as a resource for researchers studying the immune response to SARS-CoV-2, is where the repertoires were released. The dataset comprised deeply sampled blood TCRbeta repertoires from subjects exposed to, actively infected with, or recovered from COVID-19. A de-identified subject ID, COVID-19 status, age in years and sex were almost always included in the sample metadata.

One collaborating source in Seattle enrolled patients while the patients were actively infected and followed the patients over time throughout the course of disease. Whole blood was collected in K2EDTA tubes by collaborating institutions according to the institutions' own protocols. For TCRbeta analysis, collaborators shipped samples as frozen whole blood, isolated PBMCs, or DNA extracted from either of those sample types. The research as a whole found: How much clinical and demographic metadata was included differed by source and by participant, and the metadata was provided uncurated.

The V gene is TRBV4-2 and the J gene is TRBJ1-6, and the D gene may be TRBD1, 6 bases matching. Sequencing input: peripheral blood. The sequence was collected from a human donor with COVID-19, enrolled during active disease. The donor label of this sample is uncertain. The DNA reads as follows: TGTGCCAGCAGCCTCAGACGGGACACTTCACCCGCAATAGGATCACCCCTCCACTTT. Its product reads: CASSLRRDTSPAIGSPLHF.